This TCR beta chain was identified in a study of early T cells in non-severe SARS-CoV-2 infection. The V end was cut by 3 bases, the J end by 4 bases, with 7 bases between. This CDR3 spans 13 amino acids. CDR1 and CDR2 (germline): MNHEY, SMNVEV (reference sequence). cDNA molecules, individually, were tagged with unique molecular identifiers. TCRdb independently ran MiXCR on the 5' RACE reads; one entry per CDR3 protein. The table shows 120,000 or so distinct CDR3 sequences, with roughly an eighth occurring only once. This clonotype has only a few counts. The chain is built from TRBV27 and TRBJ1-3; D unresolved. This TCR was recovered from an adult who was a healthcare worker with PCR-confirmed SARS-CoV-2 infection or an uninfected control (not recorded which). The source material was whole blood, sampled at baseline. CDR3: CASSFSEGNTIYF. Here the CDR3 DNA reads TGTGCCAGCAGTTTTTCCGAAGGAAACACCATATATTTT.